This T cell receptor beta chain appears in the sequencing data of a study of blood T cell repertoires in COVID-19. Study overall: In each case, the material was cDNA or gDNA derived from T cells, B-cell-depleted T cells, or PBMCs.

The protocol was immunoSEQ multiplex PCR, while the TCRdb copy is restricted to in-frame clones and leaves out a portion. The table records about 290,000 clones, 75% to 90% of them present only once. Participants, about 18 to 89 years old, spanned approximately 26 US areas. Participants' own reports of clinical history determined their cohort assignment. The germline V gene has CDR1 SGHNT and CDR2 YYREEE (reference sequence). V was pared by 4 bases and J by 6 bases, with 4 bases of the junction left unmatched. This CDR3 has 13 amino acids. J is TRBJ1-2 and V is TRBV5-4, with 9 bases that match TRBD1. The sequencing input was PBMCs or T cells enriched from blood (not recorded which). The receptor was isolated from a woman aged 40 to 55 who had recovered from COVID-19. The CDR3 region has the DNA TGTGCCAGCAGCCCCGACAGGGGGGATGGCTACACCTTC. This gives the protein CASSPDRGDGYTF.